These T cell receptor beta chains were read from a single sample in a study of CDR3 diversity in severe acne. TCRdb independently ran MiXCR on the PCR reads; one entry per CDR3 protein. Here the sample spans under 100,000 distinct CDR3 sequences, approximately 52% being singletons. Sequencing was performed on blood. Receptors originate from a male donor in good health, serving as a control. CDR3s include the opening cysteine and the closing phenylalanine or tryptophan. Each record gives: D gene, clone size, V gene, J gene, CDR3 protein, CDR3 DNA. D genes are given only for firm matches. Clone size is not always given. Where it is, it says once, few, many or a class for expanded clones.

D: -; size: -; V: TRBV5-1; J: TRBJ1-2; CDR3: CASSLAPADYGYTF; DNA: TGCGCCAGCAGCTTGGCTCCGGCAGACTATGGCTACACCTTC
D: -; size: once; V: TRBV6-5; J: TRBJ1-6; CDR3: CASSYGGVRGSPLHF; DNA: TGTGCCAGCAGTTACGGAGGGGTGAGAGGTTCACCCCTCCACTTT
D: TRBD2; size: many; V: TRBV10-1; J: TRBJ2-7; CDR3: CASSQDSGGPYEQYF; DNA: TGCGCCAGCAGCCAAGATAGCGGGGGGCCCTACGAGCAGTACTTC
D: TRBD1; size: -; V: TRBV6-6; J: TRBJ1-2; CDR3: CASGKRGRDGYTF; DNA: TGTGCCAGCGGGAAAAGGGGGCGAGATGGCTACACCTTC
D: -; size: -; V: TRBV7-2; J: TRBJ2-2; CDR3: CASSPDQGRVTGELFF; DNA: TGTGCCAGCAGCCCCGATCAGGGGCGCGTCACCGGGGAGCTGTTTTTT
D: -; size: -; V: TRBV3-1; J: TRBJ2-1; CDR3: CASSQGGAAEQFF; DNA: TGTGCCAGCAGCCAGGGGGGGGCGGCCGAGCAGTTCTTC
D: -; size: -; V: TRBV15; J: TRBJ1-1; CDR3: CATSRDLGRTNTEAIF; DNA: TGTGCCACCAGCAGAGATCTCGGCAGGACGAACACTGAAGCTATCTTT
D: TRBD2; size: -; V: TRBV20-1; J: TRBJ2-3; CDR3: CSANGLAGPTDTQYF; DNA: TGCAGTGCTAATGGACTAGCGGGTCCCACAGATACGCAGTATTTT
D: TRBD1; size: -; V: TRBV6-5; J: TRBJ2-3; CDR3: CASSSWTGRADTQYF; DNA: TGTGCCAGCAGTTCCTGGACAGGGCGAGCAGATACGCAGTATTTT
D: TRBD2; size: -; V: TRBV20-1; J: TRBJ2-6; CDR3: CSARAGSGRRNVLTF; DNA: TGCAGTGCTAGAGCCGGTAGCGGGAGGAGGAACGTCCTGACTTTC
D: -; size: many; V: TRBV5-1; J: TRBJ2-2; CDR3: CASTDTRSLNTGELFF; DNA: TGCGCCAGCACCGATACTAGATCCCTTAACACCGGGGAGCTGTTTTTT
D: -; size: -; V: TRBV13; J: TRBJ2-2; CDR3: CASSQGAGNTGELFF; DNA: TGTGCCAGCAGCCAAGGGGCGGGAAACACCGGGGAGCTGTTTTTT
D: -; size: many; V: TRBV2; J: TRBJ2-4; CDR3: CASTETEAKNIQYF; DNA: TGTGCCAGCACCGAGACTGAAGCCAAAAACATTCAGTACTTC
D: -; size: -; V: TRBV24-1; J: TRBJ1-5; CDR3: CATSDARGYRPQHF; DNA: TGTGCCACCAGTGATGCCCGAGGATATCGGCCCCAGCATTTT
D: TRBD2; size: -; V: TRBV5-1; J: TRBJ2-7; CDR3: CASSHGLVGEQYF; DNA: TGCGCCAGCAGCCATGGACTAGTAGGCGAGCAGTACTTC
D: TRBD2; size: many; V: TRBV5-1; J: TRBJ2-7; CDR3: CASTPSGGRSYEQYF; DNA: TGCGCCAGCACCCCCAGTGGCGGGAGGTCCTACGAGCAGTACTTC
D: -; size: many; V: TRBV18; J: TRBJ2-7; CDR3: CASSLRGTGAYEQYF; DNA: TGTGCCAGCTCACTGCGGGGGACAGGAGCCTACGAGCAGTACTTC
D: TRBD2; size: few; V: TRBV20-1; J: TRBJ2-7; CDR3: CSARDPLAGGQYF; DNA: TGCAGTGCTAGAGATCCACTAGCGGGAGGACAGTACTTC
D: -; size: few; V: TRBV5-1; J: TRBJ1-1; CDR3: CASSLGPVNTEAFF; DNA: TGCGCCAGCAGCTTGGGACCGGTGAACACTGAAGCTTTCTTT
D: TRBD1; size: -; V: TRBV28; J: TRBJ1-6; CDR3: CASRQSGTGNSPLHF; DNA: TGTGCCAGCAGGCAGTCCGGGACAGGGAATTCACCCCTCCACTTT
D: -; size: -; V: TRBV2; J: TRBJ1-5; CDR3: CASRLEGGYQPQHF; DNA: TGTGCCAGCAGGCTGGAGGGGGGATATCAGCCCCAGCATTTT
D: -; size: -; V: TRBV7-2; J: TRBJ1-5; CDR3: CASSFYLEGDVCNQPQHF; DNA: TGTGCCAGCAGCTTTTACCTCGAGGGAGATGTGTGCAATCAGCCCCAGCATTTT
D: -; size: -; V: TRBV5-1; J: TRBJ1-1; CDR3: CASSLVAGGDTEAFF; DNA: TGCGCCAGCAGCTTGGTAGCGGGTGGGGACACTGAAGCTTTCTTT
D: TRBD1; size: -; V: TRBV10-3; J: TRBJ1-5; CDR3: CAISRQGGNQPQHF; DNA: TGTGCCATCAGTCGACAGGGAGGCAATCAGCCCCAGCATTTT
D: -; size: -; V: TRBV19; J: TRBJ2-2; CDR3: CASRSVRELFF; DNA: TGTGCCAGTAGGTCCGTTCGGGAGCTGTTTTTT
D: -; size: medium-sized; V: TRBV12-3/TRBV12-4; J: TRBJ1-5; CDR3: CASSLGSPEQPQHF; DNA: TGTGCCAGCAGTCTGGGATCGCCCGAACAGCCCCAGCATTTT
D: -; size: -; V: TRBV29-1; J: TRBJ1-5; CDR3: CSVEDQPQHF; DNA: TGCAGCGTTGAAGATCAGCCCCAGCATTTT
D: -; size: -; V: TRBV20-1; J: TRBJ2-5; CDR3: CSAMGGGFGETQYF; DNA: TGCAGTGCTATGGGGGGGGGCTTCGGGGAGACCCAGTACTTC
D: -; size: -; V: TRBV7-6; J: TRBJ1-6; CDR3: CASSPETRNSPLHF; DNA: TGTGCCAGCAGCCCAGAGACAAGGAATTCACCCCTCCACTTT
D: TRBD2; size: -; V: TRBV7-6; J: TRBJ2-5; CDR3: CASSWGGGQETQYF; DNA: TGTGCCAGCAGCTGGGGCGGGGGGCAAGAGACCCAGTACTTC
D: TRBD2; size: -; V: TRBV19; J: TRBJ2-7; CDR3: CASSSTSGSLYEQYF; DNA: TGTGCCAGTAGTAGTACTAGCGGATCTCTCTACGAGCAGTACTTC
D: TRBD2; size: -; V: TRBV4-1; J: TRBJ2-7; CDR3: CASSQLADSYEQYF; DNA: TGCGCCAGCAGCCAACTAGCGGACTCCTACGAGCAGTACTTC
D: TRBD2; size: -; V: TRBV5-1; J: TRBJ2-7; CDR3: CASRRISRAGDEQYF; DNA: TGCGCCAGCAGGAGGATATCCAGGGCGGGGGACGAGCAGTACTTC
D: -; size: -; V: TRBV14; J: TRBJ1-1; CDR3: CASSQGWNTEAFF; DNA: TGTGCCAGCAGCCAAGGTTGGAACACTGAAGCTTTCTTT
D: -; size: -; V: TRBV7-3; J: TRBJ2-1; CDR3: CASSLNPSSSALGVEQFF; DNA: TGTGCCAGCAGCTTAAACCCTAGCAGTTCGGCCCTCGGGGTTGAGCAGTTCTTC
D: TRBD2; size: -; V: TRBV7-9; J: TRBJ2-5; CDR3: CASSYGGDQETQYF; DNA: TGTGCCAGCAGCTACGGGGGGGACCAAGAGACCCAGTACTTC
D: -; size: -; V: TRBV18; J: TRBJ2-5; CDR3: CASSPSRETQYF; DNA: TGTGCCAGCTCACCATCTCGAGAGACCCAGTACTTC
D: TRBD1; size: -; V: TRBV10-3; J: TRBJ2-5; CDR3: CASSAQGARQETQYF; DNA: TGTGCCAGCAGTGCCCAGGGGGCGAGACAAGAGACCCAGTACTTC
D: -; size: -; V: TRBV7-3; J: TRBJ2-7; CDR3: CASSQVGDPPEQYF; DNA: TGCGCCAGCAGCCAAGTGGGGGATCCTCCGGAGCAGTACTTC
D: -; size: -; V: TRBV10-3; J: TRBJ2-5; CDR3: CAISDHPTGVETQYF; DNA: TGTGCCATCAGTGACCATCCCACGGGTGTAGAGACCCAGTACTTC
D: -; size: few; V: TRBV7-9; J: TRBJ1-1; CDR3: CASSQSPTEAFF; DNA: TGTGCCAGCAGCCAAAGTCCCACTGAAGCTTTCTTT
D: -; size: -; V: TRBV6-1; J: TRBJ1-2; CDR3: CASSDLSTRKGYTF; DNA: TGTGCCAGCAGTGATTTATCTACACGCAAGGGCTACACCTTC
D: TRBD1; size: many; V: TRBV24-1; J: TRBJ2-4; CDR3: CATSDSGQGADIQYF; DNA: TGTGCCACCAGTGACTCGGGACAGGGGGCGGACATTCAGTACTTC
D: TRBD2; size: -; V: TRBV2; J: TRBJ2-5; CDR3: CASSAAGGETQYF; DNA: TGTGCCAGCAGTGCGGCGGGAGGAGAGACCCAGTACTTC
D: -; size: -; V: TRBV13; J: TRBJ2-7; CDR3: CASTAGIYTGGSYEQYF; DNA: TGTGCCAGCACGGCCGGAATTTACACCGGGGGCTCCTACGAGCAGTACTTC
D: TRBD1; size: -; V: TRBV2; J: TRBJ1-2; CDR3: CASSTGTGDRYGYTF; DNA: TGTGCCAGCAGCACCGGGACAGGGGACCGCTATGGCTACACCTTC
D: -; size: -; V: TRBV19; J: TRBJ1-2; CDR3: CASSPGYGYTF; DNA: TGTGCCAGTAGCCCAGGCTATGGCTACACCTTC
D: -; size: -; V: TRBV2; J: TRBJ1-1; CDR3: CASIVRSTEAFF; DNA: TGTGCCAGCATTGTTCGGTCCACTGAAGCTTTCTTT
D: -; size: many; V: TRBV27; J: TRBJ2-1; CDR3: CASSRQVEVDEQFF; DNA: TGTGCCAGCAGCAGACAGGTAGAAGTGGATGAGCAGTTCTTC
D: TRBD1; size: -; V: TRBV20-1; J: TRBJ1-2; CDR3: CSATPQGQGFHGYTF; DNA: TGCAGTGCCACACCTCAGGGACAGGGCTTTCATGGCTACACCTTC
D: -; size: few; V: TRBV29-1; J: TRBJ1-1; CDR3: CSVGPRSRQEAFF; DNA: TGCAGCGTTGGGCCTCGAAGTAGACAAGAAGCTTTCTTT
D: TRBD1; size: few; V: TRBV20-1; J: TRBJ2-1; CDR3: CSARGTGRGNEQFF; DNA: TGCAGTGCTAGAGGGACAGGGCGGGGAAATGAGCAGTTCTTC
D: -; size: few; V: TRBV2; J: TRBJ2-1; CDR3: CASSEGGGYNEQFF; DNA: TGTGCCAGCAGTGAAGGAGGGGGCTACAATGAGCAGTTCTTC
D: -; size: many; V: TRBV6-5; J: TRBJ2-1; CDR3: CASRGYGNEQFF; DNA: TGTGCCAGCAGGGGGTACGGCAATGAGCAGTTCTTC
D: TRBD1; size: few; V: TRBV6-1; J: TRBJ1-2; CDR3: CASSATYDRGNFYGYTF; DNA: TGTGCCAGCAGTGCCACTTACGACAGGGGTAATTTTTATGGCTACACCTTC
D: TRBD1; size: medium-sized; V: TRBV2; J: TRBJ2-7; CDR3: CASRTGGGYEQYF; DNA: TGTGCCAGCAGGACAGGGGGTGGATACGAGCAGTACTTC
D: -; size: medium-sized; V: TRBV5-1; J: TRBJ1-5; CDR3: CASSLDGDEGQPQHF; DNA: TGCGCCAGCAGCTTGGATGGGGACGAGGGGCAGCCCCAGCATTTT
D: TRBD2; size: -; V: TRBV20-1; J: TRBJ2-1; CDR3: CSAREGAGAEQFF; DNA: TGCAGTGCTAGAGAGGGAGCGGGAGCTGAGCAGTTCTTC